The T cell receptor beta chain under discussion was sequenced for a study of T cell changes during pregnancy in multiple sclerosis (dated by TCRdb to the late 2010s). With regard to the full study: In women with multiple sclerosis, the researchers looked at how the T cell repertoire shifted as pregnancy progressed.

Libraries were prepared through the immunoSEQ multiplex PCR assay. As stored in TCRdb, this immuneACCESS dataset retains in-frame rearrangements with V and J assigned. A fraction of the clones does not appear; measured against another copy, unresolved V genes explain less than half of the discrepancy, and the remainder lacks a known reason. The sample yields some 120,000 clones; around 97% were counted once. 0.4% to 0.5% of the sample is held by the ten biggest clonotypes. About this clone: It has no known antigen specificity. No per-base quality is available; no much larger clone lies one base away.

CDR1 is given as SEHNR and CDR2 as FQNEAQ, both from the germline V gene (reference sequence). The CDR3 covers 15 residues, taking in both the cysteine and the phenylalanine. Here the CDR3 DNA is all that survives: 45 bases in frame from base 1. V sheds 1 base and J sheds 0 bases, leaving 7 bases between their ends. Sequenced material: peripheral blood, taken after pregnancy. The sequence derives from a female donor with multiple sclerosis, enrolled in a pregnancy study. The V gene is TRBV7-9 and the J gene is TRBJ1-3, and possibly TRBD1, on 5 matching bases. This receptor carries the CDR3 CASSLGGSSGNTIYF. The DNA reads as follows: TGTGCCAGCAGCTTAGGGGGCAGCTCTGGAAACACCATATATTTT.